The T cell receptor beta chain under discussion was sequenced for a study of T cell responses to AZD1222 COVID-19 vaccine. For this clone: Its antigen is still unknown.

General observations from the study: Spike-wide coverage was observed for vaccine-associated CD4 TCRs, with dominant responses at 160-218 and 743-854. Baseline serostatus was positive in only a handful of AZD1222 recipients. Breadth and depth of Spike-specific TCRs rose after two AZD1222 doses.

Assay: immunoSEQ multiplex PCR; the TCRdb copy retains only in-frame clones and omits some. The sample holds about 120,000 clones; 90% are singletons and the top ten take around 4.4%. The source material was peripheral blood, sampled 28 days after the second dose of the MenACWY control vaccine. This TCR came from an adult who received the MenACWY meningococcal vaccine as a control.

CDR3 loop: CASSEGTGVANEKLFF. The CDR3 bases are TGTGCCAGCAGTGAAGGGACAGGGGTTGCTAATGAAAAACTGTTTTTT. The chain carries TRBV6-1 and TRBJ1-4; 9 bases line up with TRBD1. CDR1 MNHNS and CDR2 SASEGT come from the germline V gene. The CDR3 covers 16 residues. Trimming cost V 1 base and J 3 bases; bases outside gene matches: 3.